The clone carrying this TCR beta chain has only one observation. Its cognate antigen is unknown. This sample is drawn from a study of hypomethylating agent response in myelodysplastic syndrome. Study-level points and caveats: Novel MDS antigen recognition by shared GLIPH2 clusters is possible but unvalidated.

Trimming took off 3 bases at V and 4 bases at J, with 14 bases between the two ends. This CDR3 spans 15 amino acids. From germline, CDR1 is SGDLS and CDR2 YYNGEE. Each sample had roughly 430 ng DNA, as two 200 ng replicates, at survey resolution. Some clones are missing from TCRdb's copy, which holds only in-frame ones; the method was immunoSEQ multiplex PCR. The top ten clones hold roughly 4.2% of a sample with about 10,000 clones, nearly 85% of them seen once. This sample comprised bone marrow, obtained before or after starting hypomethylating agent treatment for myelodysplastic syndrome (not recorded which). V is TRBV9 and J is TRBJ2-1; tentative D call: TRBD1 (6 bases). This receptor was identified in a human donor with myelodysplastic syndrome. CDR3 nucleotides: TGTGCCAGCAGCGGCCGCTCCACAGGGTACAATGAGCAGTTCTTC. Protein: CASSGRSTGYNEQFF.